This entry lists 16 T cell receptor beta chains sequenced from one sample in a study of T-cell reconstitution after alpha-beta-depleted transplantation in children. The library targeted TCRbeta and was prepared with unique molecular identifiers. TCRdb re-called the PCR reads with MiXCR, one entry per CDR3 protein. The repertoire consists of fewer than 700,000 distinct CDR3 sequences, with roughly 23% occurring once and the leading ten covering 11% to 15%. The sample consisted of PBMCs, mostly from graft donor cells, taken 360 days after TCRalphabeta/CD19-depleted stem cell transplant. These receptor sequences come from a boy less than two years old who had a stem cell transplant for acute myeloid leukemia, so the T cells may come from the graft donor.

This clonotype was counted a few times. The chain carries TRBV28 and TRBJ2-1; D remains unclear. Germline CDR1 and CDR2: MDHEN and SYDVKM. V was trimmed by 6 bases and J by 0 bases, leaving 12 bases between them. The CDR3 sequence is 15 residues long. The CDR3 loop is CASSSPGLSYNEQFF. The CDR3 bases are TGTGCCAGCAGCAGTCCTGGGCTCTCCTACAATGAGCAGTTCTTC.

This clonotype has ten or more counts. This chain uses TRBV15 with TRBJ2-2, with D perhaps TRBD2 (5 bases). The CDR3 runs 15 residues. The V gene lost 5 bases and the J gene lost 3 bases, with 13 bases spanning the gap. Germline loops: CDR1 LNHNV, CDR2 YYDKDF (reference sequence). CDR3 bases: TGTGCCACCAGCGAGAGGCGGGCCGACACCGGGGAGCTGTTTTTT. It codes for CATSERRADTGELFF.

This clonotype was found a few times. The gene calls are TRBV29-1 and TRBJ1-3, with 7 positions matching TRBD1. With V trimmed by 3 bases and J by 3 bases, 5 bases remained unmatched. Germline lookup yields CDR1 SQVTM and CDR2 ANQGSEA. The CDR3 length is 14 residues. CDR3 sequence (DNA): TGCAGCGTTGACCCCACAGGGGTTGGAAACACCATATATTTT. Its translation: CSVDPTGVGNTIYF. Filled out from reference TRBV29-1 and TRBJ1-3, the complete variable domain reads SAVISQKPSRDICQRGTSLTIQCQVDSQVTMMFWYRQQPGQSLTLIATANQGSEATYESGFVIDKFPISRPNLTFSTLTVSNMSPEDSSIYLCSVDPTGVGNTIYFGEGSWLTVV.

CDR3 protein: CSARWRRTGTGYTF. CDR3 DNA sequence: TGCAGTGCTAGATGGCGCCGGACAGGGACCGGCTACACCTTC. The chain links TRBV20-1 to TRBJ1-2; TRBD1 agrees at 8 bases. V lost 2 bases, J lost 8 bases, and 10 bases stayed unmatched. In germline, CDR1 is DFQATT, CDR2 SNEGSKA (reference sequence). The CDR3 is 14 residues long.

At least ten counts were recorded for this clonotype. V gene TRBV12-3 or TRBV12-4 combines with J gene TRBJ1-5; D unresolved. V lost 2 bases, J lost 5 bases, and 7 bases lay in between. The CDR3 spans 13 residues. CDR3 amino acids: CASSLSRDQPQHF. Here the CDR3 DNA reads TGTGCCAGCAGTTTAAGCCGGGATCAGCCCCAGCATTTT.

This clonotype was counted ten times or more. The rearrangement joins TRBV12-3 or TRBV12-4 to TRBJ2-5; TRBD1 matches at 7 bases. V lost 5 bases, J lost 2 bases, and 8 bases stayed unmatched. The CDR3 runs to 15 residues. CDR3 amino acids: CASSEPDRSQETQYF. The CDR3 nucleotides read TGTGCCAGCAGTGAACCGGACAGGTCGCAAGAGACCCAGTACTTC.

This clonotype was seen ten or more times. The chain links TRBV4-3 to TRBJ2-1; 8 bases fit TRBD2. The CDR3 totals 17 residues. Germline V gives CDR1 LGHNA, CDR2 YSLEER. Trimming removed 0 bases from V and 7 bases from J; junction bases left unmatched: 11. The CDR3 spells CASSQEGGAGAVNEQFF. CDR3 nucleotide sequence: TGCGCCAGCAGCCAAGAAGGGGGAGCGGGGGCGGTAAATGAGCAGTTCTTC.

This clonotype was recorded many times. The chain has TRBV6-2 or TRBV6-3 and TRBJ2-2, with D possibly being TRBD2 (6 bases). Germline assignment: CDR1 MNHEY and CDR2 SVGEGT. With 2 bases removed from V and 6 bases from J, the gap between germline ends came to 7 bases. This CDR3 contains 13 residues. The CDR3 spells CASSYTGAGELFF. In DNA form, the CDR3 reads TGTGCCAGCAGTTACACGGGGGCCGGGGAGCTGTTTTTT.

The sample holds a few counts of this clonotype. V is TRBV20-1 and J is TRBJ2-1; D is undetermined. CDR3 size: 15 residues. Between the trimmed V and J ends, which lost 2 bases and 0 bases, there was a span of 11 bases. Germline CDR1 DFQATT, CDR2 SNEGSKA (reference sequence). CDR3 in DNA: TGCAGTGCTAGACCTCGACCTACCTCCTACAATGAGCAGTTCTTC. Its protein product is CSARPRPTSYNEQFF.

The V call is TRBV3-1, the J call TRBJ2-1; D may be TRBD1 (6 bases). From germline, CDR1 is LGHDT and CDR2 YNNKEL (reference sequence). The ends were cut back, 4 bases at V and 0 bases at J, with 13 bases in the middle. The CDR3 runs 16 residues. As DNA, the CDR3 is TGTGCCAGCAGCCTAGACAGGTACCGCTCCTACAATGAGCAGTTCTTC. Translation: CASSLDRYRSYNEQFF.

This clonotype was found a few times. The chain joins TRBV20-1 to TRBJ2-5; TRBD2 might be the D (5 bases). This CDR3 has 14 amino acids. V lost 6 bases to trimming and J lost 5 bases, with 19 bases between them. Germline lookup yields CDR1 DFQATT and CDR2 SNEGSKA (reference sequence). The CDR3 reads CSAFQWGSGETQYF. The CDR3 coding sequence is TGCAGTGCATTTCAGTGGGGTTCGGGGGAGACCCAGTACTTC.

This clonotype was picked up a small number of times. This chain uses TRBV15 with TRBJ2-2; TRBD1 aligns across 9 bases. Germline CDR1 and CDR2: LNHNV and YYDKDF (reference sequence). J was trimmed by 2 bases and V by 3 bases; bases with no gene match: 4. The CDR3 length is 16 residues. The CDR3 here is CATSRGQGVNTGELFF. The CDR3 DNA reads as TGTGCCACCAGCAGGGGACAGGGAGTTAACACCGGGGAGCTGTTTTTT.

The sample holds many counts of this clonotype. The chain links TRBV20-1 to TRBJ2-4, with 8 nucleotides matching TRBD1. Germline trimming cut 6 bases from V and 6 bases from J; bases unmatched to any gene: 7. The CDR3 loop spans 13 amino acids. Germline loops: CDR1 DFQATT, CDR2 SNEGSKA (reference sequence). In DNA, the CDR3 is TGCAGTGCGGACCAGGGGGCTGGAAACATTCAGTACTTC. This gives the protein CSADQGAGNIQYF.

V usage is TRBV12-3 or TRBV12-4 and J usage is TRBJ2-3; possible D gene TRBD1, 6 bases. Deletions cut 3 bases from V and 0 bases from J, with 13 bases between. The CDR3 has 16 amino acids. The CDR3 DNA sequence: TGTGCCAGCAGTTTTTCCGGGACATTGAGCACAGATACGCAGTATTTT. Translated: CASSFSGTLSTDTQYF.

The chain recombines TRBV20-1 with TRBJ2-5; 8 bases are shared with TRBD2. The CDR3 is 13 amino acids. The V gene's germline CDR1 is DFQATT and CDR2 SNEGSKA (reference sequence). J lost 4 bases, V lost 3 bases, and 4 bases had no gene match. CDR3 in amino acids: CSASGGARETQYF. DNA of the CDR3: TGCAGTGCTAGCGGGGGGGCAAGAGAGACCCAGTACTTC.

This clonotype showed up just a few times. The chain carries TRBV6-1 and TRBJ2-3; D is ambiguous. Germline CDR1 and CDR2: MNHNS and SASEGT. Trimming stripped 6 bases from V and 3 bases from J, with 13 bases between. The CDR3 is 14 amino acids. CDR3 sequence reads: CASSRTPKTDTQYF. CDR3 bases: TGTGCCAGCAGCCGGACCCCTAAAACAGATACGCAGTATTTT.